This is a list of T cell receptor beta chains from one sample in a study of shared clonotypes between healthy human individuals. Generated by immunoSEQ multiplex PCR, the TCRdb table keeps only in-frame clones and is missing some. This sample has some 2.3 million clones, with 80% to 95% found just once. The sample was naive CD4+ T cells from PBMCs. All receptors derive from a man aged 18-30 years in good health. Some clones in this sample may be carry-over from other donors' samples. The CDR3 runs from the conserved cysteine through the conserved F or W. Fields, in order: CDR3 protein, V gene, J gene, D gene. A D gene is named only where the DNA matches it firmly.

CDR3aa: CASSYGGRYTF
v_gene: TRBV6-5
j_gene: TRBJ1-2
d_gene: -

CDR3aa: CASSSRGRVGAGELFF
v_gene: TRBV27
j_gene: TRBJ2-2
d_gene: TRBD2

CDR3aa: CASKSGAANTGELFF
v_gene: TRBV27
j_gene: TRBJ2-2
d_gene: -

CDR3aa: CASSSPKRVTTDTQYF
v_gene: TRBV5-8
j_gene: TRBJ2-3
d_gene: -

CDR3aa: CASSLLVVSGELFF
v_gene: TRBV5-1
j_gene: TRBJ2-2
d_gene: -

CDR3aa: CASSLVWQGDPEQYF
v_gene: TRBV7-9
j_gene: TRBJ2-7
d_gene: TRBD1

CDR3aa: CASSFSSWDGYTF
v_gene: TRBV7-8
j_gene: TRBJ1-2
d_gene: -

CDR3aa: CASSLTRAEEGDEQFF
v_gene: TRBV7-9
j_gene: TRBJ2-1
d_gene: -

CDR3aa: CASNEKVGAHEQYF
v_gene: TRBV28
j_gene: TRBJ2-7
d_gene: -

CDR3aa: CASSPRELLLSGNTIYF
v_gene: TRBV18
j_gene: TRBJ1-3
d_gene: -

CDR3aa: CASKRASGISYEQYF
v_gene: TRBV13
j_gene: TRBJ2-7
d_gene: TRBD2

CDR3aa: CSVVVAGGWETQYF
v_gene: TRBV29-1
j_gene: TRBJ2-5
d_gene: TRBD2

CDR3aa: CASRWGQWMQETQYF
v_gene: TRBV28
j_gene: TRBJ2-5
d_gene: TRBD1

CDR3aa: CASSKRTGTDTQYF
v_gene: TRBV6-5
j_gene: TRBJ2-3
d_gene: -

CDR3aa: CASSYLSGRGNTGELFF
v_gene: TRBV11-2
j_gene: TRBJ2-2
d_gene: TRBD2

CDR3aa: CASSRQGGSGNTIYF
v_gene: TRBV27
j_gene: TRBJ1-3
d_gene: -

CDR3aa: CASSEGGLEQYF
v_gene: TRBV2
j_gene: TRBJ2-7
d_gene: -

CDR3aa: CASRRQGLGHTEAFF
v_gene: TRBV4-3
j_gene: TRBJ1-1
d_gene: TRBD1

CDR3aa: CASSLDTGEQFF
v_gene: TRBV11-3
j_gene: TRBJ2-1
d_gene: -

CDR3aa: CASSQEREQYF
v_gene: TRBV4-1
j_gene: TRBJ2-7
d_gene: -

CDR3aa: CASSFQVHSYNEQFF
v_gene: TRBV5-4
j_gene: TRBJ2-1
d_gene: -

CDR3aa: CASSSSRQGQRDYGYTF
v_gene: TRBV19
j_gene: TRBJ1-2
d_gene: TRBD1

CDR3aa: CAISESAASPYEQYF
v_gene: TRBV10-3
j_gene: TRBJ2-7
d_gene: -

CDR3aa: CASSPRAESSYEQYF
v_gene: TRBV19
j_gene: TRBJ2-7
d_gene: -

CDR3aa: CASSPPGTGGNEQYF
v_gene: TRBV11-2
j_gene: -
d_gene: TRBD1

CDR3aa: CASSIRPGRRYQETQYF
v_gene: TRBV19
j_gene: TRBJ2-5
d_gene: -

CDR3aa: CASSLGGDTEAFF
v_gene: TRBV28
j_gene: TRBJ1-1
d_gene: -

CDR3aa: CASSYPGGSVYGYTF
v_gene: TRBV28
j_gene: TRBJ1-2
d_gene: -

CDR3aa: CASSLRASRDTQYF
v_gene: TRBV27
j_gene: TRBJ2-3
d_gene: -

CDR3aa: CASQSGPTGNEQFF
v_gene: TRBV4-1
j_gene: TRBJ2-1
d_gene: -

CDR3aa: CASSQGLAEVYEQYF
v_gene: TRBV5-4
j_gene: TRBJ2-7
d_gene: TRBD2

CDR3aa: CASAIPGSVYEQYF
v_gene: TRBV28
j_gene: TRBJ2-7
d_gene: -

CDR3aa: CASWDSNYNEQFF
v_gene: TRBV28
j_gene: TRBJ2-1
d_gene: TRBD1

CDR3aa: CASSYDMVVLQNIQYF
v_gene: TRBV6-5
j_gene: TRBJ2-4
d_gene: -

CDR3aa: CASSQGQAALGGYTF
v_gene: TRBV6-1
j_gene: TRBJ1-2
d_gene: TRBD1

CDR3aa: CASSLGGQNQETQYF
v_gene: TRBV5-1
j_gene: TRBJ2-5
d_gene: TRBD1

CDR3aa: CASSESGLGTDTQYF
v_gene: TRBV2
j_gene: TRBJ2-3
d_gene: -

CDR3aa: CASSQVRVSGNTIYF
v_gene: TRBV4-3
j_gene: TRBJ1-3
d_gene: -

CDR3aa: CASSQASGQVAYGYTF
v_gene: TRBV4-2
j_gene: TRBJ1-2
d_gene: TRBD1

CDR3aa: CASSVSGRSTDTQYF
v_gene: TRBV9
j_gene: TRBJ2-3
d_gene: TRBD2

CDR3aa: CAWSPGTGRTEAFF
v_gene: TRBV30
j_gene: TRBJ1-1
d_gene: TRBD1

CDR3aa: CASSPDSNTDTQYF
v_gene: TRBV7-3
j_gene: TRBJ2-3
d_gene: -

CDR3aa: CASSKKGLAGGPWEETQYF
v_gene: TRBV11-2
j_gene: TRBJ2-5
d_gene: TRBD2

CDR3aa: CASSPGGRKTYEQYF
v_gene: TRBV19
j_gene: TRBJ2-7
d_gene: -

CDR3aa: CASSYSSDNEQFF
v_gene: TRBV6-6
j_gene: TRBJ2-1
d_gene: -

CDR3aa: CAWTQGADYGYTF
v_gene: TRBV30
j_gene: TRBJ1-2
d_gene: TRBD1

CDR3aa: CASSGLDGRSRETQYF
v_gene: TRBV6-1
j_gene: TRBJ2-5
d_gene: TRBD2